This is a list of T cell receptor beta chains from one sample in a study of response to subunit inactivated influenza vaccine. TCRdb re-called the RT-PCR reads with MiXCR, one entry per CDR3 protein. Found here are roughly 650,000 distinct CDR3 sequences, about 15% of them singletons; the top ten hold about 9.9%. Here the sequenced sample was PBMCs from blood, taken about 13 days after vaccination. These receptors were obtained from a man aged 50 or older who received an inactivated influenza vaccine. Both conserved end residues are part of each CDR3. A D gene is named only where the DNA matches it firmly. Expanded clones get a size class; other rows say once, few or many, or leave the size out.

.,few,TRBJ2-7,TRBV10-2,CASGSREQYF,TGCGCCAGCGGATCGAGAGAGCAGTACTTC
TRBD1,.,TRBJ1-1,TRBV5-1,CASNKDGDRNTEAFF,TGCGCCAGCAATAAAGACGGGGACAGAAACACTGAAGCTTTCTTT
.,few,TRBJ1-2,TRBV12-3/TRBV12-4,CASSFSPQRRYGYTF,TGTGCCAGCAGTTTCTCCCCGCAGCGGCGCTATGGCTACACCTTC
.,few,TRBJ1-1,TRBV5-6,CASSLPSAQEAFF,TGTGCCAGCAGCTTACCGAGCGCCCAGGAAGCTTTCTTT
.,many,TRBJ2-2,TRBV7-3,CASSLRASGNTGELFF,TGTGCCAGCAGCTTAAGGGCCAGCGGGAACACCGGGGAGCTGTTTTTT
.,.,TRBJ1-4,TRBV5-1,CASSWEKLFF,TGCGCCAGCAGCTGGGAAAAACTGTTTTTT
TRBD1,.,TRBJ1-6,TRBV20-1,CSARETGNNSPLHF,TGCAGTGCTAGAGAGACAGGGAACAATTCACCCCTCCACTTT
TRBD1,many,TRBJ2-1,TRBV29-1,CSVDQGAGNEQFF,TGCAGCGTTGATCAGGGGGCGGGGAATGAGCAGTTCTTC
.,few,TRBJ1-3,TRBV29-1,CSVVGGPTSGNTIYF,TGCAGCGTTGTCGGGGGGCCTACCTCTGGAAACACCATATATTTT
.,.,TRBJ2-5,TRBV24-1,CATSDFSLVTLQETQYF,TGTGCCACCAGTGATTTCAGCCTAGTGACACTACAAGAGACCCAGTACTTC
TRBD2,few,TRBJ2-1,TRBV6-1,CASKVSGGVHNEQFF,TGTGCCAGCAAAGTTAGCGGGGGGGTGCACAATGAGCAGTTCTTC
.,.,TRBJ2-7,TRBV29-1,CSVGGRGGRSSYEQYF,TGCAGCGTCGGGGGAAGGGGTGGACGTAGCTCCTACGAGCAGTACTTC
.,.,TRBJ1-2,TRBV6-2/TRBV6-3,CASSNSLNYGYTF,TGTGCCAGCAGCAATAGTCTTAACTATGGCTACACCTTC
TRBD1,.,TRBJ2-2,TRBV6-1,CASSDLPDRGYTGELFF,TGTGCCAGCAGTGACTTGCCGGACAGGGGGTACACCGGGGAGCTGTTTTTT
TRBD1,.,TRBJ1-4,TRBV12-3/TRBV12-4,CASRVGQGGDEKLFF,TGTGCCAGCAGGGTAGGACAGGGCGGGGATGAAAAACTGTTTTTT
TRBD1,many,TRBJ2-1,TRBV29-1,CSVDDRDLRFDNEQFF,TGCAGCGTTGACGACAGGGATTTACGCTTCGACAATGAGCAGTTCTTC
.,few,TRBJ2-3,TRBV27,CASKPHSTDTQYF,TGTGCCAGCAAACCACATAGCACAGATACGCAGTATTTT
.,.,TRBJ1-6,TRBV5-5,CASSGDGGNSPLHF,TGTGCCAGCAGCGGGGACGGAGGGAACTCACCCCTCCACTTT
.,many,TRBJ1-5,TRBV13,CASSQGFQPQHF,TGTGCCAGCAGCCAGGGTTTTCAGCCCCAGCATTTT
.,.,TRBJ1-5,TRBV20-1,CSAPRESSNQPQHF,TGCAGTGCCCCGAGGGAGAGTAGCAATCAGCCCCAGCATTTT
TRBD1,few,TRBJ2-1,TRBV4-3,CASSQEGTGNYNEQFF,TGCGCCAGCAGCCAAGAGGGGACAGGGAACTACAATGAGCAGTTCTTC
.,few,TRBJ1-1,TRBV28,CASRGSGNTEAFF,TGTGCCAGCAGGGGTTCCGGGAACACTGAAGCTTTCTTT
.,few,TRBJ1-1,TRBV5-4,CASSFGAQGTEAFF,TGTGCCAGCAGCTTTGGGGCGCAGGGAACTGAAGCTTTCTTT
.,.,TRBJ1-5,TRBV12-3/TRBV12-4,CASSFAGGHQPQHF,TGTGCCAGCAGTTTTGCTGGGGGCCATCAGCCCCAGCATTTT
TRBD1,.,TRBJ1-5,TRBV10-3,CAISDGTAENQPQHF,TGTGCCATCAGTGATGGGACAGCAGAAAATCAGCCCCAGCATTTT
.,few,TRBJ2-5,TRBV12-3/TRBV12-4,CASSFGTNPETQYF,TGTGCCAGCAGTTTCGGGACAAACCCGGAGACCCAGTACTTC
.,.,TRBJ2-3,TRBV20-1,CSARRLPDSSFSSTDTQYF,TGCAGTGCTAGACGCCTCCCGGACAGTTCCTTCTCTAGCACAGATACGCAGTATTTT
.,.,TRBJ2-2,TRBV7-2,CASQDTTNTGELFF,TGTGCCAGCCAGGATACTACGAACACCGGGGAGCTGTTTTTT
.,many,TRBJ1-3,TRBV7-6,CASSNNRLGSGNTIYF,TGTGCCAGCAGCAACAACAGGCTAGGCTCTGGAAACACCATATATTTT
.,few,TRBJ2-1,TRBV27,CASSLSGVPGPLLF,TGTGCCAGCAGTTTATCGGGGGTTCCGGGACCGTTACTCTTC
.,many,TRBJ2-7,TRBV5-1,CASSLQVSSDEQYF,TGCGCCAGCAGCTTGCAGGTTTCAAGCGACGAGCAGTACTTC
TRBD1,.,TRBJ2-1,TRBV20-1,CSAVPGQGGNEQFF,TGCAGTGCAGTCCCGGGACAGGGTGGCAATGAGCAGTTCTTC
.,few,TRBJ2-1,TRBV6-1,CASSRSGSYNEQFF,TGTGCCAGCAGCCGCAGCGGCTCCTACAATGAGCAGTTCTTC
.,.,TRBJ2-6,TRBV7-3,CASSLRGTSGANVLTF,TGTGCCAGCAGCTTAAGGGGTACATCTGGGGCCAACGTCCTGACTTTC
.,.,TRBJ2-5,TRBV20-1,CSAPLGVTRGGETQYF,TGCAGTGCCCCCCTGGGGGTGACTAGGGGGGGGGAGACCCAGTACTTC
.,.,TRBJ2-7,TRBV27,CASSPPPSPYEQYF,TGTGCCAGCAGTCCCCCCCCGTCGCCCTACGAGCAGTACTTC
.,.,TRBJ2-7,TRBV5-1,CASSPSDPSYEQYF,TGCGCCAGCAGCCCGAGCGACCCATCCTACGAGCAGTACTTC
TRBD2,few,TRBJ2-7,TRBV30,CAWSRGGRYEQYF,TGTGCCTGGAGCCGGGGGGGACGCTACGAGCAGTACTTC